Following are 24 T cell receptor beta chains from one sample sequenced in a study of blood T cell repertoires in COVID-19. The repertoire was sequenced with immunoSEQ multiplex PCR; TCRdb's copy has only in-frame clones and lacks some. This sample has some 350,000 clones, with about 87% found just once. Sample: peripheral blood. These receptors came from a woman aged 50 to 60 with COVID-19, enrolled during active disease.

This clone was observed a few times. The chain is built from TRBV14 and TRBJ1-3; a weak D match, TRBD1 (6 bases). The V and J ends lost 2 bases and 4 bases respectively, with 15 bases between them. This CDR3 has 16 residues. Germline CDR1 is SGHDN and CDR2 is FVKESK. The CDR3 nucleotides read TGTGCCAGCAGCCAAAGGGACACCCTTGGGGGAAACACCATATATTTT. This encodes CASSQRDTLGGNTIYF.

V usage is TRBV23-1 and J usage is TRBJ2-1, with D perhaps matching TRBD2 (5 bases). TRBV23-1 is assigned to the ORF class and has an uncertain function. The length of the CDR3 is 19 residues. Trimming took 0 bases from V and 3 from J, leaving 21 bases between them. CDR3 sequence (DNA): TGCGCCAGCAGTCAATCGACGAGCCCCGGCAGGACTTACTACAATGAGCAGTTCTTC. Protein product: CASSQSTSPGRTYYNEQFF.

This clone was observed a single time. The chain uses TRBV3-1 (or the pseudogene TRBV3-2) and TRBJ2-7, with TRBD2 identical over 13 bases. Germline V gene sequence: CDR1 LGHDT, CDR2 YNNKEL (reference sequence). The CDR3 has 16 residues. Germline trimming cut 4 bases from V and 2 bases from J; bases unmatched to any gene: 5. CDR3 DNA sequence: TGTGCCAGCAGCCCGAGAACTAGCGGGAGGGCCTACGAGCAGTACTTC. Translated: CASSPRTSGRAYEQYF.

The gene calls are TRBV6-6 and TRBJ2-3; TRBD2 might be the D (6 bases). This CDR3 contains 15 residues. Trimming shortened V by 7 bases and J by 0 bases, and 14 bases separated the two germline ends. Germline lookup yields CDR1 MNHNY and CDR2 SVGAGI (reference sequence). The CDR3, as DNA: TGTGCCAGCAAATACGGGAGCTCTAGCACAGATACGCAGTATTTT. Its protein product is CASKYGSSSTDTQYF.

As for this clone: An end of the junction does not agree with germline; a read error may underlie this. The V and J genes are TRBV18 and TRBJ2-7; 11 bases line up with TRBD1. The CDR3 loop spans 14 amino acids. The germline V gene encodes CDR1 KGHSH and CDR2 LQKENI. The CDR3 DNA follows: TGTGCCAGCCGCTCCGGGACAGGGGGTACTGAGGAGAACTTC. Translated, it gives CASRSGTGGTEENF.

The rearrangement links TRBV6-2 or TRBV6-3 to TRBJ1-5; 12 nucleotides line up with TRBD1. With 3 bases clipped from V and 3 bases from J, the junction kept 9 bases outside the gene matches. The CDR3 totals 18 residues. In germline, CDR1 is MNHEY, CDR2 SVGEGT. The CDR3 DNA reads as TGTGCCAGCAGTTATTCGGGACAGGGGGCCCCCTTCAATCAGCCCCAGCATTTT. Its translation: CASSYSGQGAPFNQPQHF.

This sequence joins TRBV15 and TRBJ2-1; 14 positions agree with TRBD2. The ends lost 7 bases at V and 7 bases at J; junction bases unmatched: 9. The CDR3 loop spans 16 amino acids. The germline CDR1 and CDR2 sequences are LNHNV and YYDKDF (reference sequence). The CDR3 DNA is TGTGCCACCACCATGAAGGGACTAGCGGGAGTAAATGAGCAGTTCTTC. This codes for CATTMKGLAGVNEQFF.

This chain joins TRBV2 and TRBJ2-3; D may be TRBD2 (5 bases). Trimming pared 3 bases from V and 3 bases from J, leaving 13 bases between. This CDR3 has 15 amino acids. CDR1 SNHLY and CDR2 FYNNEI come from the germline V gene. The CDR3 DNA sequence: TGTGCCAGCAGTGAGAACGGGATCGGGACAGATACGCAGTATTTT. It yields the protein CASSENGIGTDTQYF.

The chain employs TRBV29-1 and TRBJ2-3; D is uncertain. CDR1 SQVTM and CDR2 ANQGSEA come from the germline V gene. The length of the CDR3 is 13 residues. Between the trimmed V and J ends, which lost 4 bases and 1 base, there was a span of 9 bases. The CDR3 protein is CSVALGGTDTQYF. As DNA, the CDR3 is TGCAGCGTTGCTTTAGGAGGCACAGATACGCAGTATTTT.

The genes are TRBV2 and TRBJ2-6, with 11 bases fitting TRBD1. CDR1 SNHLY and CDR2 FYNNEI come from the germline V gene. CDR3 length: 16 amino acids. The ends lost 10 bases at V and 1 base at J; junction bases unmatched: 6. The CDR3 DNA sequence: TGTGCCATCTTCGGGACAGGGGGTTCTGGGGCCAACGTCCTGACTTTC. Amino acids: CAIFGTGGSGANVLTF.

The chain is built from TRBV3-1 (or the pseudogene TRBV3-2) and TRBJ2-5; 7 bases are shared with TRBD1. There are 15 residues in the CDR3. CDR1 and CDR2 from the germline V gene are LGHDT and YNNKEL (reference sequence). V was pared by 0 bases and J by 1 base, with 2 bases of the junction left unmatched. CDR3 sequence: CASSQDWDSQETQYF. The DNA for the CDR3 is TGTGCCAGCAGCCAAGATTGGGACAGCCAAGAGACCCAGTACTTC.

This clone came up once. The V call is TRBV30, the J call TRBJ2-3, with 11 bases that match TRBD2. Germline V gene sequence: CDR1 GTSNPN, CDR2 SVGIG (reference sequence). V shed 3 bases, J shed 2 bases, and the junction held 13 bases outside the gene matches. CDR3 length: 18 amino acids. The CDR3 region is CAWSQTRLAGGLTDTQYF. The DNA of the CDR3 is TGTGCCTGGAGCCAAACCCGGCTAGCGGGAGGACTCACAGATACGCAGTATTTT.

J is TRBJ2-3 and V is TRBV11-2, with D possibly being TRBD2 (6 bases). Germline-derived CDR1 and CDR2 are SGHAT and FQNNGV. The CDR3 loop spans 17 amino acids. V dropped 1 base and J dropped 2 bases, with 16 bases sitting between them. The CDR3 here is CASSLVEIAVPTDTQYF. The CDR3, as DNA: TGTGCCAGCAGCTTAGTAGAAATAGCGGTACCCACAGATACGCAGTATTTT.

The rearrangement joins TRBV11-2 to TRBJ2-4, with a weak D call TRBD1 (6 bases). Trimming pared 2 bases from V and 3 bases from J, leaving 11 bases between. This CDR3 spans 15 amino acids. CDR1 SGHAT and CDR2 FQNNGV come from the germline V gene. The CDR3 loop is CASSLIQDSKNIQYF. The DNA of the CDR3 is TGTGCCAGCAGCTTAATCCAGGACAGCAAAAACATTCAGTACTTC.

The chain couples TRBV19 to TRBJ1-5; tentatively, D is TRBD1 (6 bases). Germline V lookup: CDR1 LNHDA, CDR2 SQIVND (reference sequence). V lost 6 bases to trimming and J lost 0 bases, with 12 bases between them. This CDR3 region has 15 residues. DNA of the CDR3: TGTGCCAGTAGGAGGACAGCGGATAGCAATCAGCCCCAGCATTTT. Translation gives CASRRTADSNQPQHF.

V usage is TRBV19 and J usage is TRBJ1-1, with 8 bases matching TRBD1. The ends lost 3 bases at V and 5 bases at J; junction bases unmatched: 2. Germline assignment: CDR1 LNHDA and CDR2 SQIVND (reference sequence). This CDR3 is built from 13 residues. CDR3 in amino acids: CASSMDRETEAFF. The CDR3 DNA follows: TGTGCCAGTAGTATGGACAGGGAGACTGAAGCTTTCTTT.

This chain uses TRBV5-6 with TRBJ2-1, with TRBD1 matching over 8 bases. The V segment lost 4 bases and the J segment 9 bases; nucleotides outside the gene matches: 15. This CDR3 region has 16 residues. The germline V gene encodes CDR1 SGHDT and CDR2 YYEEEE. CDR3 amino acids: CASSPMWTGIQGEQFF. In DNA form, the CDR3 reads TGTGCCAGCAGCCCGATGTGGACAGGGATTCAAGGTGAGCAGTTCTTC.

This clone was counted a few times. The chain carries TRBV3-1 (or the pseudogene TRBV3-2) and TRBJ1-6; D call uncertain. CDR1 is LGHDT, CDR2 YNNKEL, per germline (reference sequence). This CDR3 has 15 residues. V was shortened by 3 bases and J by 7 bases, with 13 bases between the two germline ends. CDR3 in amino acids: CASSQSGLGNSPLHF. DNA for the CDR3: TGTGCCAGCAGCCAGTCTGGACTGGGGAATTCACCCCTCCACTTT.

The chain is built from TRBV7-2 and TRBJ1-1; D is undetermined. The CDR3 spans 14 residues. The germline V gene has CDR1 SGHTA and CDR2 FQGNSA. V lost 0 bases, J lost 4 bases, and 9 bases lay in between. The CDR3 loop is CASSLAARGTEAFF. In DNA form, the CDR3 reads TGTGCCAGCAGCTTAGCAGCCCGGGGCACTGAAGCTTTCTTT.

V and J are TRBV25-1 and TRBJ2-1, with D possibly being TRBD2 (6 bases). This CDR3 comprises 14 residues. From germline, CDR1 is MGHDK and CDR2 SYGVNS. V shed 4 bases and J shed 10 bases, with 17 bases lying between them. CDR3 amino acids: CASSALNFAGEQFF. The CDR3 region has the DNA TGTGCCAGCAGTGCCCTGAACTTCGCGGGAGAGCAGTTCTTC. Supplemented by reference TRBV25-1 and TRBJ2-1, the full variable domain reads EADIYQTPRYLVIGTGKKITLECSQTMGHDKMYWYQQDPGMELHLIHYSYGVNSTEKGDLSSESTVSRIRTEHFPLTLESARPSHTSQYLCASSALNFAGEQFFGPGTRLTVL.

The V gene is TRBV4-3, the J gene TRBJ2-7, with TRBD1 matching over 7 bases. The CDR3 runs 16 residues. Germline values: CDR1 LGHNA, CDR2 YSLEER. V trimming: 2 bases; J trimming: 3 bases; junction bases outside the gene matches: 10. The CDR3 protein is CASSQNLDRPFYEQYF. The CDR3 bases are TGCGCCAGCAGCCAAAATTTGGACAGGCCCTTCTACGAGCAGTACTTC.

The J gene is TRBJ2-3, the V gene TRBV9, with D possibly TRBD2 on 5 matching bases. V was shortened by 0 bases and J by 9 bases, with 14 bases between the two germline ends. CDR3 length: 14 residues. Per the germline V gene, CDR1 is SGDLS and CDR2 is YYNGEE. This CDR3 reads CASSVGSAAITQYF. In DNA, the CDR3 is TGTGCCAGCAGCGTAGGTTCAGCGGCAATAACGCAGTATTTT.

V is TRBV7-8 and J is TRBJ1-2, with 8 bases aligning to TRBD1. Losses at the gene ends were 5 bases for V and 3 bases for J; bases not matched to a gene: 17. Germline CDR1 is SGHVS and CDR2 is FQNEAQ. The CDR3 consists of 18 residues. The CDR3 here is CASSPLFPDREFDYGYTF. The CDR3 nucleotides read TGTGCCAGCAGCCCCCTTTTCCCGGACAGGGAGTTTGACTATGGCTACACCTTC.

The chain employs TRBV5-1 and TRBJ2-7; tentatively, D is TRBD1 (6 bases). Trimming removed 0 bases at V and 7 bases at J, with 11 bases between. From germline, CDR1 is SGHRS and CDR2 YFSETQ. This CDR3 has 13 residues. This CDR3 is CASSLGSQGEQYF. The CDR3, as DNA: TGCGCCAGCAGCTTGGGATCCCAGGGGGAGCAGTACTTC.